These T cell receptor beta chains were read from a single sample in a study of shared T cell receptors in the human thymus. Sequencing was performed with immunoSEQ multiplex PCR; in TCRdb, only in-frame clones are kept and a portion is missing. The repertoire holds roughly 700,000 clones, with approximately 88% as singletons. Another study also made use of these data, one on human thymus T cells.

The sequencing input was thymocytes. These receptors all come from a boy under two years old with a congenital heart defect. The CDR3 runs from the conserved cysteine through the conserved F or W. D genes are given only for firm matches. The size entry is marked missing in some rows and otherwise reads once, few, many or a size class.

>once|TRBJ2-1|TRBD2|TRBV2
TGTGCCAGCAGTGCCCCGGGGGGCAATGAGCAGTTCTTC
CASSAPGGNEQFF
>.|TRBJ2-1|.|TRBV4-1
TGCGCCAGCAGCCAAGTCCGGGATCCCTACAATGAGCAGTTCTTC
CASSQVRDPYNEQFF
>.|TRBJ2-4|TRBD2|TRBV4-3
TGCGCCAGCAGCCAAGGCCGAGCGGGAGGGACGTTAGCCAAAAACATTCAGTACTTC
CASSQGRAGGTLAKNIQYF
>.|TRBJ2-1|.|TRBV4-1
TGCGCCAGCAGCCAAGATGGGGCGGGGAGATACAATGAGCAGTTCTTC
CASSQDGAGRYNEQFF
>.|TRBJ2-1|TRBD2|TRBV2
TGTGCCAGCAGTCGTAGGGGGACTAGCGGCAATGAGCAGTTCTTC
CASSRRGTSGNEQFF
>.|TRBJ2-3|.|TRBV13
TGTGCCAGCAGCCCGAGATGGGAGACCCTACTTACGCAGTATTTT
CASSPRWETLLTQYF
>few|TRBJ1-2|TRBD1|TRBV4-1
TGCGCCAGCAGCCAAGATCGGGACAGGGGCTTTTACACCTTC
CASSQDRDRGFYTF
>.|TRBJ1-3|.|TRBV11-3
TGTGCCCTCAAGGGGGTGGGGGCCGGAAGAAACACCATATATTTT
CALKGVGAGRNTIYF
>.|TRBJ1-5|.|TRBV4-1
TGCGCCAGCAGCCAATTTCCCAGTAATCAGCCCCAGCATTTT
CASSQFPSNQPQHF
>.|TRBJ2-7|.|TRBV6-5
TGTGCCAGCAGTCGACGAAAAGCGTACGAGCAGTACTTC
CASSRRKAYEQYF
>.|TRBJ2-3|.|TRBV27
TGTGCCAGCACCCCCGGAACAGGATCCTTCACAGATACGCAGTATTTT
CASTPGTGSFTDTQYF
>.|TRBJ1-1|TRBD1|TRBV6-1
TGTGCCAGCAGTGCCCCCTCGGGACAGGGTTTCGCTTTCTTT
CASSAPSGQGFAFF
>.|TRBJ1-1|.|TRBV15
TGTGCCACCAGCAGAAAAGGGGGGGGGAACACTGAAGCTTTCTTT
CATSRKGGGNTEAFF
>.|TRBJ2-6|.|TRBV7-2
TGTGCCAGCAGCTCAGGGGGGGCCAACGTCCTGACTTTC
CASSSGGANVLTF
>.|TRBJ2-7|TRBD1|TRBV27
TGTGCCAGCAGTTTCCGGACAGGGGTCGAGCAGTACTTC
CASSFRTGVEQYF
>few|TRBJ2-6|.|TRBV4-3
TGCGCCAGCAGCCAAGGGGCGCCCCCTGGGGCCAACGTCCTGACTTTC
CASSQGAPPGANVLTF
>.|TRBJ2-7|TRBD1|TRBV7-9
TGTGCCAGCAGCAACCTACTCCCCGGGACAGCATTCTACGAGCAGTACTTC
CASSNLLPGTAFYEQYF
>.|TRBJ2-7|TRBD2|TRBV4-2
TGTGCCAGCAGCCAACCTAGCGGAGCCGAGCAGTACTTC
CASSQPSGAEQYF
>.|TRBJ2-6|TRBD2|TRBV27
TGTGCCAGCAGTCAGGGACTAGCGGGAGAGTCTGGGGCCAACGTCCTGACTTTC
CASSQGLAGESGANVLTF
>.|TRBJ1-6|.|TRBV6-6
TGTGCCAGCAGTTACTCCCACGGGGGAGGAAATTCACCCCTCCACTTT
CASSYSHGGGNSPLHF
>.|TRBJ1-2|.|TRBV6-1
TGTGCCAGCAGCCCTAGGGGCGGCTACACCTTC
CASSPRGGYTF
>.|TRBJ1-2|.|TRBV28
TGTGCCAGCAGCCCCGCGGGGGCTGGTGGCTACACCTTC
CASSPAGAGGYTF
>.|TRBJ2-7|TRBD2|TRBV27
TGTGCCAGCAGTCCCCCGGATAGCGGGAGAAGCGAGCAGTACTTC
CASSPPDSGRSEQYF
>.|TRBJ2-1|.|TRBV29-1
TGCAGCGTTGAAGATACACTAGACCCGGCACCCCTATGCAATGAGCAGTTCTTC
CSVEDTLDPAPLCNEQFF
>.|TRBJ2-7|.|TRBV7-9
TGTGCCAGCAGGTCCCCCGGAGGCAGGGGAAGCATTTACGAGCAGTACTTC
CASRSPGGRGSIYEQYF
>.|TRBJ2-7|.|TRBV14
TGTGCCAGCAGCCAAGACAAGACTAGAGACGAGCAGTACTTC
CASSQDKTRDEQYF
>.|TRBJ1-6|.|TRBV28
TGTGCCAGCAGCCCCCCCGGCAGGATATATTCACCCCTCCACTTT
CASSPPGRIYSPLHF
>.|TRBJ2-7|.|TRBV29-1
TGCAGCGCCGTAGTTTGGGAGCTCGGCGAGCAGTACTTC
CSAVVWELGEQYF
>.|TRBJ2-7|TRBD2|TRBV11-2
TGTGCCAGCAGCTATGGGACTAGCGGGAGAAATGGGGACGAGCAGTACTTC
CASSYGTSGRNGDEQYF
>.|TRBJ2-7|TRBD2|TRBV5-6
TGTGCCAGCAGCCCCACGAAGGGACTAGCGAAGTCCAGCGAGCAGTACTTC
CASSPTKGLAKSSEQYF
>.|TRBJ2-1|TRBD2|TRBV18
TGTGCCAGCTCACCGCTTTCGCAGCGGGAGTGCGATGAGCAGTTCTTC
CASSPLSQRECDEQFF
>.|TRBJ2-7|TRBD2|TRBV28
TGTGCCAGCAGTTTACCGGGACTAGTCTCCTACGAGCAGTACTTC
CASSLPGLVSYEQYF
>.|TRBJ2-5|.|TRBV16
TGTGCCAGCAGCCAATGGGGCAGGGGCGGCGGCGAGACCCAGTACTTC
CASSQWGRGGGETQYF